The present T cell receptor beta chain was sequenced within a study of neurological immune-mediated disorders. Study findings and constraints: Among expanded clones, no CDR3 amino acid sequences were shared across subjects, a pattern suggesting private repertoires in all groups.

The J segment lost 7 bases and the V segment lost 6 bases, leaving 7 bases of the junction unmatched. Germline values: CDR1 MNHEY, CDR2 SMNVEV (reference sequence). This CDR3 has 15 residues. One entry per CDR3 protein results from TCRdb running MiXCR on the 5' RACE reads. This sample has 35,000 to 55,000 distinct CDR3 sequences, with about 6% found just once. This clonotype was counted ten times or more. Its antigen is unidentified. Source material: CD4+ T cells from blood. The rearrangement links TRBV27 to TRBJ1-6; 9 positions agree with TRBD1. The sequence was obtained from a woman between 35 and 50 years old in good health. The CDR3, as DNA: TGTGCCAGCAGGCCCGCTGGACAGGGGAATTCACCCCTCCACTTT. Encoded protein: CASRPAGQGNSPLHF.